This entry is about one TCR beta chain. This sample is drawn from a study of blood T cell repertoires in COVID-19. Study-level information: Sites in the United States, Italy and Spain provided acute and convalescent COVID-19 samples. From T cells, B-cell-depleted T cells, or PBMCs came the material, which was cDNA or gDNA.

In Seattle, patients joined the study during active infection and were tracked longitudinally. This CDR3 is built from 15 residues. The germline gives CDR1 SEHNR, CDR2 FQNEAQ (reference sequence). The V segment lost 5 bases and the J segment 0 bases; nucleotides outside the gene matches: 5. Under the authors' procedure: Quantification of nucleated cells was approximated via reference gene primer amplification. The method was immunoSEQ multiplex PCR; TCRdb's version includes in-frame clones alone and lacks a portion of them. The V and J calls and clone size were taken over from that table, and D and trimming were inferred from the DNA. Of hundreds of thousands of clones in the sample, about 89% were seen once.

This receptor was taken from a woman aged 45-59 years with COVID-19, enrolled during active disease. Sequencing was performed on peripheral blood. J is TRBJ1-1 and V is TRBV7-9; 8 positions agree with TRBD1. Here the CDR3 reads CASSDQGAMNTEAFF. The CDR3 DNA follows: TGTGCCAGCAGCGACCAGGGGGCCATGAACACTGAAGCTTTCTTT.